What follows describes a single T cell receptor beta chain. These data come from a study of PD-1 blockade in classical Hodgkin lymphoma. Data came from immunoSEQ multiplex PCR; TCRdb stores just in-frame clones and leaves some out. This sample carries approximately 52,000 clones, around nine tenths of them seen once, and the ten largest clones take approximately 6.9%. V shed 3 bases and J shed 0 bases, with 11 bases lying between them. Looked up from germline, CDR1 is SEHNR and CDR2 is FQNEAQ (reference sequence). This CDR3 spans 16 amino acids. Time point denoted: cycle 4 day 1 (C4D1), after six to seven weeks of nivolumab. Brentuximab vedotin exposure varied among the patients, all of whom had relapsed after autologous stem cell transplantation.

This material consisted of peripheral blood mononuclear cells (PBMCs), taken before the fourth cycle of nivolumab. The receptor's source is a human donor with classical Hodgkin lymphoma. The gene calls are TRBV7-9 and TRBJ2-2; D possibly uses TRBD1 or TRBD2 (5 bases each). The CDR3 reads CASSFSRGPNTGELFF. CDR3 nucleotide sequence: TGTGCCAGCAGCTTTTCCCGGGGACCGAACACCGGGGAGCTGTTTTTT.